This paragraph covers one T cell receptor (beta chain) sequence. The target antigen is unknown. The entry originates in a study of T cell responses to AZD1222 COVID-19 vaccine. General study findings and limits: Only a handful of people who got AZD1222 tested seropositive at baseline. The reported proportion of spike-specific TCRs targeting unmutated variant regions was nearly half.

Germline V gives CDR1 SNHLY, CDR2 FYNNEI. With V trimmed by 10 bases and J by 2 bases, 7 bases remained unmatched. The CDR3 runs to 13 residues. Sequencing used immunoSEQ multiplex PCR; TCRdb keeps in-frame clones, though not all of them. The sample holds about 150,000 clones, around 91% seen once. The rearrangement uses TRBV2 and TRBJ2-7; 8 nucleotides line up with TRBD1. The clonotype was recovered from an adult in good health. This specimen was peripheral blood, taken on day 0 of AZD1222 vaccination. The CDR3, as DNA: TGTGCCATAATGGACAGGGAGACCTACGAGCAGTACTTC. As protein: CAIMDRETYEQYF.